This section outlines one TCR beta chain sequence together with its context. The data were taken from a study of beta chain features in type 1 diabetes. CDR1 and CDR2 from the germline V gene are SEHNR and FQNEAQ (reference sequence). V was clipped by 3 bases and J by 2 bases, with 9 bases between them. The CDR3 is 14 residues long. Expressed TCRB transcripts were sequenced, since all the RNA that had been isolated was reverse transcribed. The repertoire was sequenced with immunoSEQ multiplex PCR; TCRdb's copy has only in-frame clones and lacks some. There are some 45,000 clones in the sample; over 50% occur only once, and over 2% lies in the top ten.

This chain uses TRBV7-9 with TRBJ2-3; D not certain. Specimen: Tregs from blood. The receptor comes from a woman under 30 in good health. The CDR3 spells CASSFRGATDTQYF. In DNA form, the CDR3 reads TGTGCCAGCAGCTTCCGCGGAGCCACAGATACGCAGTATTTT.